The present entry profiles one T cell receptor beta chain with its context. Deep level was the assay's run setting. Libraries were prepared by immunoSEQ multiplex PCR; TCRdb keeps only in-frame clonotypes and omits some of them. The sample carries roughly 2 million clones, approximately 95% recorded once. This entry is derived from a study of shared clonotypes between healthy human individuals. V was cut by 2 bases and J by 4 bases, with 11 bases left in between. CDR3 length: 14 amino acids. Germline lookup yields CDR1 GTSNPN and CDR2 SVGIG (reference sequence). In the naive CD8 group, cells lacked CD45RO and were positively selected for CCR7, so terminally differentiated effector memory CD45RA+ cells were left out. Free of recent acute infections or vaccinations, the donors were healthy HIV-negative adults.

The rearrangement joins TRBV30 to TRBJ2-2; the D is unclear. This sequence originates from a man aged 18 to 29 in good health. The material sequenced was naive CD8+ T cells sorted from blood. In DNA form, the CDR3 reads TGTGCCTGGAGTTGGTCCATGGGCACCGGGGAGCTGTTTTTT. It yields the protein CAWSWSMGTGELFF. Using reference TRBV30 and TRBJ2-2 for the parts outside the CDR3, the full variable domain is SQTIHQWPATLVQPVGSPLSLECTVEGTSNPNLYWYRQAAGRGLQLLFYSVGIGQISSEVPQNLSASRPQDRQFILSSKKLLLSDSGFYLCAWSWSMGTGELFFGEGSRLTVL.